The entry below gives a single T cell receptor (beta chain) sequence along with its context. This clonotype was counted a few times. Its antigen has not been determined. One base away there is no much larger clone; base qualities are not given. The CDR3 runs 18 residues from the cysteine to the phenylalanine. Just CDR3 DNA is preserved here, 54 bases in frame from base 1. Taken from the germline V gene, the CDR1 and CDR2 loops are SGHTA and FQGNSA. V is pruned by 0 bases and J by 5 bases, leaving 7 bases of the junction without a gene match. These data come from a study of human T cells and chemical hapten exposure (dated by TCRdb to 2020 to 2023). Describing the broader study: For sensitization, 2% DPC in acetone was applied to an approximately 2 cm by approximately 2 cm area of upper inner arm skin. Patients additionally received weekly therapeutic DPC doses to the scalp throughout the approximately 25-week study period. Patch testing was done on the upper back using Finn chambers containing 0.01% DPC, and results were scored after 6 days according to International Contact Dermatitis Research Group standards. Alopecia areata with under or over 50% scalp involvement, alopecia totalis and alopecia universalis were represented in the patient cohort, which was mostly female. The libraries were sequenced as a pool, and the TCR yield per sample differed mostly because of small variations in library volumes within the pool. The study tracked peripheral blood TCR repertoire changes in vivo during primary and secondary sensitization to the hapten diphenylcyclopropenone (DPC) in alopecia patients. Patient blood was sampled pre-sensitization (week 0) and at 2, 6 and about 24 weeks after DPC sensitization. Some 29 alopecia patients provided blood for TCR sequencing at one to four time points (pre-sensitization, 2, 6 and 24 weeks). General study outcomes and caveats: DPC sensitization did not change how many TCRs were above 1 in 1000 frequency, and no evidence was found of alterations in global repertoire structure. Compared with pre-sensitization or healthy control sets, expanded TCRs formed significantly more large CDR3 similarity clusters, which is consistent with antigen-driven responses. Repeated subsampling changed both the strength of the expansion versus patch-test correlation and the threshold at which that correlation became significant. Because all patients had alopecia, a presumed autoimmune disease, the immune response of the patients might differ from that of healthy individuals. The number of PT1 expanded TCRs positively correlated with patch test score, significant at thresholds 8, 16 and 32 but not 4.

Interpreted using the paper, the time point label stands for: patch test 2, 6 weeks after DPC sensitization. The treatment or condition label, as the study defines it: therapeutic diphenylcyclopropenone sensitization with weekly scalp DPC. At each patch-test visit, blood was drawn before the patch test was applied. Patients were eligible if aged 18 to 70, diagnosed with alopecia and judged suitable for DPC therapy, and pregnant patients were excluded. Total RNA was isolated from unfractionated whole blood collected in Tempus Blood RNA tubes. The receptor library was made with RACE. The sample was run on a NextSeq 500. Library preparation attached unique molecular identifiers to individual cDNA molecules for quantitative, reproducible TCR counting. Both TCR alpha and TCR beta chains were sequenced from each blood RNA sample. The original methods were these. The median number of TCRs per sample was roughly 98,000, ranging from about 23,224 to 750,000. V, J and CDR3 annotation of the TCR reads was carried out using the Decombinator software suite. To make PS versus PT1 abundance plots, every sample was subsampled to the same number of TCRs (28,000). Expanded TCRs were defined as absent before sensitization and observed at least eight times at the 2-week time point. The raw public reads went through TCRdb reprocessing: fastp at Q25, MiXCR clone calling, in-frame beta chains kept. Rows are unified per CDR3 protein, each entry keeping the most common DNA and genes. V and J calls and clone size were set by TCRdb, not the authors. The sample table records 100,000 or so distinct CDR3 sequences; 9% to 9.5% of these occur just once. The ten largest clones represent just over 2% of the sample.

Recombination linked TRBV7-2 to TRBJ2-7, with 16 junctional bases fitting TRBD2. This specimen was whole blood, taken in connection with sensitization to the hapten diphenylcyclopropenone (DPC). The TCR sequence derives from a woman in her forties with alopecia areata. Some clones in this sample may be carry-over from other donors' samples. Here is the DNA: TGTGCCAGCAGCTTAGCCCCGGGACTAGCGGGAGGGCCCGACGAGCAGTACTTC. This translates into CASSLAPGLAGGPDEQYF.